These 5 T cell receptor beta chains were sequenced from one sample in a study of cytomegalovirus exposure and HLA in healthy donors. PCR involved 60 Vbeta and 13 Jbeta primers. Generated by immunoSEQ multiplex PCR, the TCRdb table keeps only in-frame clones and is missing some. In the table there are 98,000 or so clones, less than 85% of which are singletons. Sequenced input: PBMCs. These receptors were taken from a woman between 18 and 29 years old in good health and CMV-seropositive.

The chain combines TRBV28 with TRBJ1-2; 9 bases are shared with TRBD1. Unmatched junction bases numbered 13, after V lost 4 bases and J lost 7 bases. From germline, CDR1 is MDHEN and CDR2 SYDVKM. The CDR3 contains 16 residues. This CDR3 is CASSSGTGMIRGGYTF. DNA of the CDR3: TGTGCCAGCAGTTCCGGGACAGGGATGATCCGGGGTGGCTACACCTTC.

The rearrangement joins TRBV9 to TRBJ2-5; 7 bases are a match to TRBD2. The CDR3 totals 14 residues. V dropped 2 bases and J dropped 5; count of bases not matched to a gene: 6. The germline V gene encodes CDR1 SGDLS and CDR2 YYNGEE. CDR3 sequence reads: CASSVMGGVETQYF. The CDR3 bases are TGTGCCAGCAGCGTCATGGGAGGGGTGGAGACCCAGTACTTC.

This clone was counted between two and nine times. J is TRBJ2-5 and V is TRBV6-6, with 7 positions matching TRBD1. The J call may be incorrect, as the DNA end agrees better with TRBJ2-7. This CDR3 has 13 residues. Germline V gene lookup returns CDR1 MNHNY and CDR2 SVGAGI (reference sequence). The CDR3 nucleotides are TGTGCCAGCAGTTACTCCGGACAGGTCGAGCAGTACTTC. Its translation: CASSYSGQVEQYF.

The V and J genes are TRBV6-1 and TRBJ2-4; 14 nucleotides match TRBD2. Germline CDR1 and CDR2: MNHNS and SASEGT. V gave up 4 bases and J gave up 3 bases; unmatched junction bases: 5. CDR3 length: 17 amino acids. CDR3 DNA sequence: TGTGCCAGCAGTGGACTAGCGGGAGGGGGTCGCAAAAACATTCAGTACTTC. Translating it yields CASSGLAGGGRKNIQYF.

This clone turned up a few times. This sequence joins TRBV5-1 and TRBJ1-1; no clear D. Trimming took off 4 bases at V and 4 bases at J, with 11 bases between the two ends. The CDR3 consists of 13 residues. The germline gives CDR1 SGHRS, CDR2 YFSETQ. In DNA, the CDR3 is TGCGCCAGCAGCCAGTGGGAGCCCACTGAAGCTTTCTTT. It specifies CASSQWEPTEAFF.